What follows is one T cell receptor (beta chain) and its context. Within the sample, other DNA sequences also encode this same CDR3. The data belong to a study of blood T cell repertoires in COVID-19. Study overall: The United States, Italy and Spain were the sources of the acute and convalescent COVID-19 samples.

V lost 5 bases, J lost 6 bases, and 7 bases lay in between. This CDR3 region has 11 residues. Per the germline V gene, CDR1 is DFQATT and CDR2 is SNEGSKA (reference sequence). Sequenced by immunoSEQ multiplex PCR; TCRdb stores in-frame clones only, minus some. The repertoire holds about 130,000 clones, with over 60% as singletons. The receptor's source is a woman between 65 and 79 years old with acute or convalescent COVID-19. The V gene is TRBV20-1, the J gene TRBJ2-2; unclear D gene. The material sequenced was peripheral blood. The CDR3 spells CSAGAPGELFF. The DNA of the CDR3 is TGCAGTGCTGGAGCTCCCGGGGAGCTGTTTTTT.